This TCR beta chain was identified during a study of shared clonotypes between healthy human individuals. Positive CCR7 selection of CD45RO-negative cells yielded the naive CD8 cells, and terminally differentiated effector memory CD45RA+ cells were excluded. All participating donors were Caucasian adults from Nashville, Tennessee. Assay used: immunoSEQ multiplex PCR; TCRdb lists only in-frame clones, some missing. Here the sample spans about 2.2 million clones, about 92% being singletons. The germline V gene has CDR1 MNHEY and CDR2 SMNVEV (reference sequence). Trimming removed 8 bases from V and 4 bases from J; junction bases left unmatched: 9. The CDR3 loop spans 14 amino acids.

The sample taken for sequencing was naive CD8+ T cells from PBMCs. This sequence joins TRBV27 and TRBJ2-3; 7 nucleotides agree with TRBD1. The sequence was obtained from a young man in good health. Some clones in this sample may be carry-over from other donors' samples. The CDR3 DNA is TGTGCCAGCGTTGGACAGGCGTGGCCAGATACGCAGTATTTT. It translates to CASVGQAWPDTQYF.